This TCR beta chain was captured by sequencing in a study of Graves' ophthalmopathy and Graves' hyperthyroidism. This clonotype was observed at least ten times. Researchers took RNA transcripts and amplified TCR beta CDR3 regions from them. RT-PCR with HTBI primers came first, then second-round multiplex PCR. From the multiplex PCR reads, TCRdb called clonotypes with MiXCR, one entry per CDR3 protein. The repertoire holds 680,000 or so distinct CDR3 sequences, with 22% as singletons. Certain patients, namely those with other autoimmune diseases, uncontrolled infections, pregnancy or lactation, were excluded. Sequences were obtained from peripheral blood. The TCR originated in a woman aged 18-29 years with stable Graves' hyperthyroidism. Some clones in this sample may be carry-over from other donors' samples.

The CDR3: CASWFVNTEAFF. The DNA for the CDR3 is TGTGCCAGCTGGTTTGTGAACACTGAAGCTTTCTTT. The V and J genes are TRBV2 and TRBJ1-1, with D unresolved. The CDR3 extends over 12 amino acids. Germline CDR1 is SNHLY and CDR2 is FYNNEI. Trimming stripped 8 bases from V and 0 bases from J, with 7 bases between.